These 8 T cell receptor beta chains share one sample of origin, sequenced in a study of blood T cell repertoires in COVID-19. Produced via immunoSEQ multiplex PCR; TCRdb's table is partial and in-frame only. Counted here are more than 200,000 clones, around 86% occurring once; the ten biggest clones make up roughly 4.2%. The sample taken for sequencing was peripheral blood. All receptors derive from a man aged 45-60 years with acute or convalescent COVID-19.

This chain uses TRBV5-4 with TRBJ2-7, with 10 bases matching TRBD1. After removal of 3 bases from V and 4 bases from J, the junction contained 4 bases not matched to a gene. The CDR3 extends over 14 amino acids. Germline V gene data show CDR1 as SGHNT and CDR2 as YYREEE (reference sequence). The CDR3 sequence: CASSSGQGSYEQYF. The CDR3 DNA reads as TGTGCCAGCAGCTCGGGACAGGGGAGTTACGAGCAGTACTTC.

The chain links TRBV6-6 to TRBJ1-2; the D is unclear. V lost 6 bases, J lost 4 bases, and 15 bases lay in between. The CDR3 spans 14 residues. CDR1 is MNHNY and CDR2 is SVGAGI in the germline V gene (reference sequence). CDR3 DNA sequence: TGTGCCAGCAGACCCCCCGGGGAGGGCTATGGCTACACCTTC. Translating it yields CASRPPGEGYGYTF.

This rearrangement joins TRBV5-1 to TRBJ1-3, with TRBD1 matching 8 bases. The CDR3 is 15 residues long. The V and J ends lost 0 bases and 3 bases, in that order; junction bases with no gene match: 2. From germline, CDR1 is SGHRS and CDR2 YFSETQ. CDR3 nucleotides: TGCGCCAGCAGCTTGGGGACAGGGATTGGAAACACCATATATTTT. Protein sequence: CASSLGTGIGNTIYF.

This rearrangement joins TRBV4-1 to TRBJ2-7; no firm D call. Germline V gene data show CDR1 as MGHRA and CDR2 as YSYEKL. Trimming pared 1 base from V and 4 bases from J, leaving 14 bases between. The CDR3 length is 15 residues. The CDR3 bases are TGCGCCAGCAGCCAAGGGTGGAGCTCGGTGTACGAGCAGTACTTC. Its translation is CASSQGWSSVYEQYF.

V gene TRBV6-5 combines with J gene TRBJ1-1; the match to TRBD1 covers 7 bases. J gave up 10 bases and V 0 bases, and 11 bases lay outside the gene matches. The CDR3 length is 15 residues. The germline CDR1 and CDR2 sequences are MNHEY and SVGAGI. CDR3 sequence: CASSYSDRVYLRAFF. The CDR3 coding sequence is TGTGCCAGCAGTTACTCCGACAGGGTCTATTTGAGAGCTTTCTTT.

To note about this clone: At one of its ends the junction is not consistent with the germline gene, which may arise from a read error. This chain joins TRBV5-5 and TRBJ1-2; 7 bases fit TRBD1. There are 15 residues in the CDR3. The germline gives CDR1 SGHKS, CDR2 YYEKEE (reference sequence). The CDR3 DNA is TGTGCCAGCAGCCCTGCGACGGGACAGTATACTACCCCAGCCTTC. Translated: CASSPATGQYTTPAF.

This clone was seen only a few times. V gene TRBV2 combines with J gene TRBJ2-2; a possible D gene is TRBD1 (6 bases). The V and J ends lost 10 bases and 1 base respectively, with 13 bases between them. This CDR3 spans 14 amino acids. Per germline, CDR1 SNHLY and CDR2 FYNNEI. The CDR3, as DNA: TGTGCCACCTCAGGGGCTTTGAACACCGGGGAGCTGTTTTTT. It is translated as CATSGALNTGELFF.

This chain connects TRBV19 to TRBJ2-2; 9 bases map to TRBD2. Trimming removed 5 bases from V and 4 bases from J; junction bases left unmatched: 8. CDR1 is LNHDA and CDR2 is SQIVND in the germline V gene (reference sequence). CDR3 size: 16 residues. The CDR3 here is CASSVNSGGVTGELFF. The CDR3 DNA reads TGTGCCAGTAGTGTCAATAGCGGGGGCGTCACCGGGGAGCTGTTTTTT.